The present entry profiles one T cell receptor (beta chain) with its context. Its antigen is not known. Only in-frame clones appear in the TCRdb table, and some are missing; sequencing was by immunoSEQ multiplex PCR. The sample lists fewer than 150,000 clones, 70% to 90% occurring once. CDR3 length: 14 residues. Germline assignment: CDR1 MDHEN and CDR2 SYDVKM. Trimming removed 4 bases from V and 7 bases from J, with 14 bases in between. The sample comes from a study of T cell responses to AZD1222 COVID-19 vaccine. Findings and caveats of the study: White British donors predominated, females outnumbered males, and clonal diversity was possibly underestimated. Spike-wide vaccine-associated CD4 TCRs dominated at 160-218 and 743-854.

The sequenced sample was peripheral blood, obtained on day 0 of AZD1222 vaccination. The chain employs TRBV28 and TRBJ1-3; possibly TRBD1 for D (5 bases). The source is an adult in good health. In nucleotides, the CDR3 is TGTGCCAGCAGTTCCGGGACCTTTGGGAACACCATATATTTT. Translated, it gives CASSSGTFGNTIYF. The full variable domain, rest sourced from reference TRBV28 and TRBJ1-3, is DVKVTQSSRYLVKRTGEKVFLECVQDMDHENMFWYRQDPGLGLRLIYFSYDVKMKEKGDIPEGYSVSREKKERFSLILESASTNQTSMYLCASSSGTFGNTIYFGEGSWLTVV.